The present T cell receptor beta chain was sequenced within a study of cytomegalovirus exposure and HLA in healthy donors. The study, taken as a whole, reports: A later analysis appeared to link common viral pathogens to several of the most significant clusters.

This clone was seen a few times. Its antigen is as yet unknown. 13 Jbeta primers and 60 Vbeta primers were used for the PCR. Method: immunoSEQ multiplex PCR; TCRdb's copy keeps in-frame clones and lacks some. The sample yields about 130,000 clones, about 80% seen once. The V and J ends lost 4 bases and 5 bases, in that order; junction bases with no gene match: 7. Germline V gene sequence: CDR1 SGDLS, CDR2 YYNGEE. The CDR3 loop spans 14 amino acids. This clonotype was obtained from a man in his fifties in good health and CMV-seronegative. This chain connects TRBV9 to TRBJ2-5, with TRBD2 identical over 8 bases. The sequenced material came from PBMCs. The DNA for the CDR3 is TGTGCCAGCAGCCCTATAGCGGGACTGGAGACCCAGTACTTC. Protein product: CASSPIAGLETQYF. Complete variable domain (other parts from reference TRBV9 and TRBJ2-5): DSGVTQTPKHLITATGQRVTLRCSPRSGDLSVYWYQQSLDQGLQFLIQYYNGEERAKGNILERFSAQQFPDLHSELNLSSLELGDSALYFCASSPIAGLETQYFGPGTRLLVL.